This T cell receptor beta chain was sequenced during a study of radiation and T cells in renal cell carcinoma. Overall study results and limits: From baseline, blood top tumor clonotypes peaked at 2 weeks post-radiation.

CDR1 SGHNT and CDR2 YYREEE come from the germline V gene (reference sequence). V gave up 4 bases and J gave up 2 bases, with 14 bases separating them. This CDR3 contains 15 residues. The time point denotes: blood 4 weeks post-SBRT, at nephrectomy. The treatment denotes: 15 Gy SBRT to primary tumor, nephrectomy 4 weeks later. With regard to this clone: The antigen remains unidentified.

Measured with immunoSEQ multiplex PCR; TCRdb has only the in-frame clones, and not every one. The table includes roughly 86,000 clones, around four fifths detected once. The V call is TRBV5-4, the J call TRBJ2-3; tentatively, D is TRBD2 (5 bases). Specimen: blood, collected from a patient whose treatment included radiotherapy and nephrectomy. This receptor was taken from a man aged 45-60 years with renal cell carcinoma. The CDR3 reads CASSQDSGLTDTQYF. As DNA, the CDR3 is TGTGCCAGCAGCCAGGACTCAGGCCTCACAGATACGCAGTATTTT.